This record concerns one T cell receptor beta chain sequence. What it recognizes is unknown. The J segment lost 3 bases and the V segment lost 1 base, leaving 2 bases of the junction unmatched. Germline lookup yields CDR1 SGHAT and CDR2 FQNNGV. This CDR3 has 15 amino acids. Produced via immunoSEQ multiplex PCR; TCRdb's table is partial and in-frame only. The sample carries 47,000 or so clones, roughly 90% recorded once. The record originates from a study of PD-1 blockade in classical Hodgkin lymphoma. General study results and limits: Underlying causes for the observed repertoire differences were not defined, possibly disease activity or prior therapy. Baseline TCR diversity was reportedly lower in newly diagnosed patients than healthy donors.

Time point specified: newly diagnosed, previously untreated cHL patient sample. This chain joins TRBV11-2 and TRBJ1-5; TRBD1 matches at 8 bases. Sequenced input: peripheral blood mononuclear cells (PBMCs). This receptor was obtained from a human donor with classical Hodgkin lymphoma. In DNA form, the CDR3 reads TGTGCCAGCAGCTTAGGGGACAGGTTCAATCAGCCCCAGCATTTT. Its translation is CASSLGDRFNQPQHF.